A few counts support the clone carrying this T cell receptor beta chain. Its target is not known. The sample belongs to a study of beta chain features in type 1 diabetes. Trimming cost V 0 bases and J 7 bases, with 7 bases left between them. Germline loops: CDR1 MNHEY, CDR2 SVGAGI. The CDR3 extends over 13 amino acids. The entirety of the isolated RNA underwent reverse transcription, so expressed TCRB transcripts were sequenced. Naive, central memory and regulatory T cell samples averaged about 3.4 million reads. This table comes from immunoSEQ multiplex PCR, and its TCRdb copy is limited to in-frame clones, with some not included. The sample has 240,000 or so clones; approximately 15% are singletons. Broader study findings: Compared to healthy donors, patients appeared to have naive, central memory and Treg TCRB repertoires that were more alike. A moderate, significant TCRB CDR3 shortening appeared in type 1 diabetes across four CD4+ subsets.

The sample comprised naive CD4+ T cells from blood. The rearrangement joins TRBV6-5 to TRBJ2-1; no reliable D call. The clonotype originates from a man between 25 and 39 years old with type 1 diabetes. Written as DNA, the CDR3 is TGTGCCAGCAGTTACTCTCGCGTGAATGAGCAGTTCTTC. Translated, it gives CASSYSRVNEQFF.